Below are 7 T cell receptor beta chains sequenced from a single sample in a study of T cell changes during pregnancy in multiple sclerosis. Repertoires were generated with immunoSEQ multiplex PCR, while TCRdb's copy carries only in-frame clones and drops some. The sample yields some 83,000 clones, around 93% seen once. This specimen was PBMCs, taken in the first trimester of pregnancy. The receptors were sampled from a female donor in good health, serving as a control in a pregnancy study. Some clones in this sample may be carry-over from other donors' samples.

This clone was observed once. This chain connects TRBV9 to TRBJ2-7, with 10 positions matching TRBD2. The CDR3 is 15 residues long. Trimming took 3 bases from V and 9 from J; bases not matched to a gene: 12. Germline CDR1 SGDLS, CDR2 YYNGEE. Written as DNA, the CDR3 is TGTGCCAGCAGCGCGGGAACTAGCGGGGCCGAGAGGCAGTACTTC. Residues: CASSAGTSGAERQYF.

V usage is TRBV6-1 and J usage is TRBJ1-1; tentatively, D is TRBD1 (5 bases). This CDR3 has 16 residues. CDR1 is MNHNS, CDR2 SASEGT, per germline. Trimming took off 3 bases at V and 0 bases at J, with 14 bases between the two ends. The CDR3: CASSDPGQPLNTEAFF. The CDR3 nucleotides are TGTGCCAGCAGTGACCCTGGACAACCGCTGAACACTGAAGCTTTCTTT.

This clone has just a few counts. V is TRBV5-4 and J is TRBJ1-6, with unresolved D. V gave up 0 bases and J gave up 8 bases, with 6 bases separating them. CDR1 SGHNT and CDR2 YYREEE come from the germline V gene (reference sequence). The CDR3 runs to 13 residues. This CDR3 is CASSLVRDSPLHF. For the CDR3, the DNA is TGTGCCAGCAGCTTGGTCCGGGATTCACCCCTCCACTTT.

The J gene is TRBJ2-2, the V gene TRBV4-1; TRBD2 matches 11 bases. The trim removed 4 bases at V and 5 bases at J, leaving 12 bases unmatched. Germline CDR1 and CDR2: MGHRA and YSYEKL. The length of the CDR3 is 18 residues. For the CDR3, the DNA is TGCGCCAGCAGCCCCAGACCCTCCACTAGCGGGAGTACCGGGGAGCTGTTTTTT. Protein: CASSPRPSTSGSTGELFF.

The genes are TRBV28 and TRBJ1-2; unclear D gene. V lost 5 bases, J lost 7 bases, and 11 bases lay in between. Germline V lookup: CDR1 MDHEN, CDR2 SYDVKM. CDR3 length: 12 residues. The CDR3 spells CASSPHSGGYTF. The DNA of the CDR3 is TGTGCCAGCAGTCCCCATTCGGGTGGCTACACCTTC.

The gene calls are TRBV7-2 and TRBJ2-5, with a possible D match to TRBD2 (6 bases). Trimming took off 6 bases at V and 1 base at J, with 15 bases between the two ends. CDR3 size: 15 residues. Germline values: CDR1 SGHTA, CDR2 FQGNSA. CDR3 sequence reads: CASRVGAGFQETQYF. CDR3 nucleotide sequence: TGTGCCAGCAGGGTCGGGGCGGGGTTCCAAGAGACCCAGTACTTC.

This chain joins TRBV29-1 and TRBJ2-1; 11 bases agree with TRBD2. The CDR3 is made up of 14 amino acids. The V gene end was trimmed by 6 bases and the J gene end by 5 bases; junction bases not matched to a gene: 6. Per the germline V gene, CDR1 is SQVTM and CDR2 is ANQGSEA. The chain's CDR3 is CSVDKLAGDNEQFF. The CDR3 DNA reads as TGCAGCGTGGATAAACTAGCGGGAGACAATGAGCAGTTCTTC.